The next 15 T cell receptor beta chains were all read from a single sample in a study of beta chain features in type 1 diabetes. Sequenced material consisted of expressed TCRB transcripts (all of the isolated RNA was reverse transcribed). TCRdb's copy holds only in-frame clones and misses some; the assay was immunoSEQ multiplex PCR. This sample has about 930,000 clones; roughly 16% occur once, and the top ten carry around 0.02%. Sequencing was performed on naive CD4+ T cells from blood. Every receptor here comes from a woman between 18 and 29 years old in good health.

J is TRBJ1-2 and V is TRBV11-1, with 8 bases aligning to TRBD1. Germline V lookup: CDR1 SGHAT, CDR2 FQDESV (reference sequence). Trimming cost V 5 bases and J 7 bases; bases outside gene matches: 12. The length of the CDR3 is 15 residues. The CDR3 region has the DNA TGTGCCAGCAGCCAAGGGGACAGGAGATTTGCTGGCTACACCTTC. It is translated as CASSQGDRRFAGYTF.

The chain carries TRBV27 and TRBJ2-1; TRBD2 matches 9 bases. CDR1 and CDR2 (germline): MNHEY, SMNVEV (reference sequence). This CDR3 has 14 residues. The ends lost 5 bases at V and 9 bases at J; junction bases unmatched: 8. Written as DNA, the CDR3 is TGTGCCAGCAGTGCACAGGGGCGGGAGGGTGAGCAGTTCTTC. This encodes CASSAQGREGEQFF.

CDR3: CASSQGGLSGNTIYF. The CDR3 coding sequence is TGTGCCAGCAGCCAAGGGGGACTCTCTGGAAACACCATATATTTT. The chain joins TRBV25-1 to TRBJ1-3, with D possibly TRBD1 on 6 matching bases. The CDR3 is made up of 15 amino acids. Germline V gives CDR1 MGHDK, CDR2 SYGVNS. Trimming took off 6 bases at V and 0 bases at J, with 12 bases between the two ends.

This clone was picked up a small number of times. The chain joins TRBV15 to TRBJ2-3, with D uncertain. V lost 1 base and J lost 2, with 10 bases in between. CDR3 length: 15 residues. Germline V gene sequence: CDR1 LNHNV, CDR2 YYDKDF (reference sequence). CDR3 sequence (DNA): TGTGCCACCAGCAGAGGTCTAGGAGCCACAGATACGCAGTATTTT. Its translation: CATSRGLGATDTQYF.

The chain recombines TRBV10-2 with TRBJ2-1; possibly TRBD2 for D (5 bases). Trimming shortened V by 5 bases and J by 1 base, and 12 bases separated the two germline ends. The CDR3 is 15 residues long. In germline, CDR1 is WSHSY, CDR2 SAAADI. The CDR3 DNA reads TGCGCCAGCAGTCGGAGATTAGCGTCCTACAATGAGCAGTTCTTC. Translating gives CASSRRLASYNEQFF.

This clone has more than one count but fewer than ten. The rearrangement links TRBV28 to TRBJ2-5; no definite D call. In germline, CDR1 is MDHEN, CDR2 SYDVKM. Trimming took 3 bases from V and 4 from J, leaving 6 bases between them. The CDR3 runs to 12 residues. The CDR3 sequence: CASSFGTETQYF. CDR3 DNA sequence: TGTGCCAGCAGTTTCGGTACAGAGACCCAGTACTTC. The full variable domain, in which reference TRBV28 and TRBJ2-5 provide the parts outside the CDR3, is DVKVTQSSRYLVKRTGEKVFLECVQDMDHENMFWYRQDPGLGLRLIYFSYDVKMKEKGDIPEGYSVSREKKERFSLILESASTNQTSMYLCASSFGTETQYFGPGTRLLVL.

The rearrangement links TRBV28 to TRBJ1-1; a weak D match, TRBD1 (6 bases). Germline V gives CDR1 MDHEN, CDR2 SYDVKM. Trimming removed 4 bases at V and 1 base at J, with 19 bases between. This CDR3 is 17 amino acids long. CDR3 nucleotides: TGTGCCAGCAGTTGGAACTTCGCAGGGGTTGCGAACACTGAAGCTTTCTTT. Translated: CASSWNFAGVANTEAFF. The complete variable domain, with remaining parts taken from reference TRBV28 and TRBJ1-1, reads DVKVTQSSRYLVKRTGEKVFLECVQDMDHENMFWYRQDPGLGLRLIYFSYDVKMKEKGDIPEGYSVSREKKERFSLILESASTNQTSMYLCASSWNFAGVANTEAFFGQGTRLTVV.

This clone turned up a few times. CDR3 bases: TGTGCCAGCAGCCCTTCGGATTCCTGGGGTACAGATACGCAGTATTTT. Protein product: CASSPSDSWGTDTQYF. V usage is TRBV7-2 and J usage is TRBJ2-3; D is ambiguous. Germline V gene data show CDR1 as SGHTA and CDR2 as FQGNSA. This CDR3 is built from 16 residues. The ends were cut back, 5 bases at V and 3 bases at J, with 18 bases in the middle.

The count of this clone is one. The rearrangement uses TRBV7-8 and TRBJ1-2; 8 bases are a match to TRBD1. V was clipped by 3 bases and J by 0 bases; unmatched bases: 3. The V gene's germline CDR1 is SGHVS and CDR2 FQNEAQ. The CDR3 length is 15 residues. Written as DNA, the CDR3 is TGTGCCAGCAGCTTCGGACAGGGAGCTAACTATGGCTACACCTTC. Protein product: CASSFGQGANYGYTF.

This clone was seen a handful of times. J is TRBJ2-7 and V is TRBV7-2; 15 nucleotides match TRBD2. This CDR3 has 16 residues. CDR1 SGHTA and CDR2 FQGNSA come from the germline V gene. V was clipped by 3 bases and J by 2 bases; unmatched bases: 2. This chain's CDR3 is CASSFGLAGGAYEQYF. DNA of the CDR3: TGTGCCAGCAGCTTCGGACTAGCGGGAGGGGCCTACGAGCAGTACTTC.

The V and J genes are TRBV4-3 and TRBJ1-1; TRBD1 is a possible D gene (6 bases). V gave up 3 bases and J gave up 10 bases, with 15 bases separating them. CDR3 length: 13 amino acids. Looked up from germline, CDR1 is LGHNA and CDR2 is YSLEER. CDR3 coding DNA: TGCGCCAGCAGCCAGGAAACAGGGTTCCGAGCTTTCTTT. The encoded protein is CASSQETGFRAFF.

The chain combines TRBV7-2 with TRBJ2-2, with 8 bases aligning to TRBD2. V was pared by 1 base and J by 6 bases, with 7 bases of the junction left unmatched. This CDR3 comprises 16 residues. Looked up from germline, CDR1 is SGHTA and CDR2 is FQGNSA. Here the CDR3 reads CASSLVSREGAGELFF. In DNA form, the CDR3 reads TGTGCCAGCAGCTTAGTTTCCCGGGAGGGGGCCGGGGAGCTGTTTTTT. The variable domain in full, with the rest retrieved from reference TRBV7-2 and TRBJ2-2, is GAGVSQSPSNKVTEKGKDVELRCDPISGHTALYWYRQSLGQGLEFLIYFQGNSAPDKSGLPSDRFSAERTGGSVSTLTIQRTQQEDSAVYLCASSLVSREGAGELFFGEGSRLTVL.

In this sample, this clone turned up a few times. The CDR3 sequence is CASSLDRPGTEAFF. The CDR3 DNA follows: TGCGCCAGCAGCTTGGACCGCCCTGGCACTGAAGCTTTCTTT. The gene calls are TRBV5-1 and TRBJ1-1; D ambiguous. CDR1 and CDR2 from the germline V gene are SGHRS and YFSETQ. Between the trimmed V and J ends, which lost 0 bases and 4 bases, there was a span of 10 bases. This CDR3 has 14 amino acids. Combining the CDR3 with reference TRBV5-1 and TRBJ1-1 gives the whole variable domain KAGVTQTPRYLIKTRGQQVTLSCSPISGHRSVSWYQQTPGQGLQFLFEYFSETQRNKGNFPGRFSGRQFSNSRSEMNVSTLELGDSALYLCASSLDRPGTEAFFGQGTRLTVV.

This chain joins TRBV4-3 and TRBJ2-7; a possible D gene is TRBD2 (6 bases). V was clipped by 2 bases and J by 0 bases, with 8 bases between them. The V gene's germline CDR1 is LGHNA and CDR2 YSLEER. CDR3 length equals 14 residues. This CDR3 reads CASSQNSGSYEQYF. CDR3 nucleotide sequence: TGCGCCAGCAGCCAAAATAGCGGCTCCTACGAGCAGTACTTC.

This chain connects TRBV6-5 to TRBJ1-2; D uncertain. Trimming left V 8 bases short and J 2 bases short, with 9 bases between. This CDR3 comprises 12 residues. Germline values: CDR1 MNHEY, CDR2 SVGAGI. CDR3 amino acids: CASAQLNYGYTF. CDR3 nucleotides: TGTGCCAGCGCCCAACTGAACTATGGCTACACCTTC.